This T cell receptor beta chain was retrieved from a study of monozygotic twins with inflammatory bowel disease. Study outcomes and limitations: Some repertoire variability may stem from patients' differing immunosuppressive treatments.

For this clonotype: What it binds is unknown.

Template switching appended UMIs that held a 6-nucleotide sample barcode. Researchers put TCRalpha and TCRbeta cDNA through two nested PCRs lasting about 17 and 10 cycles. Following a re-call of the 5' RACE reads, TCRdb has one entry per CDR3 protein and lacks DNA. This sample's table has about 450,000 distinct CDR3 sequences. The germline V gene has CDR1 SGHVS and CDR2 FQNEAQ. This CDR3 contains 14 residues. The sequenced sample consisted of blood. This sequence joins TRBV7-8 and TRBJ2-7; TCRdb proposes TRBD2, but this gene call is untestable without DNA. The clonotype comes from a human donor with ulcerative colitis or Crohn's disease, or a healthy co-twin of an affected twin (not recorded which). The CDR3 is CASSPWEAGGDQYF.